The rows below give T cell receptor beta chains drawn from one sample of a study of blood T cell repertoires in COVID-19. Generated by immunoSEQ multiplex PCR, the TCRdb table keeps only in-frame clones and is missing some. This repertoire shows fewer than 90,000 clones, over 70% found once; its top ten account for roughly 4%. Sequences were obtained from peripheral blood. The receptor set was obtained from a woman between 45 and 60 years old with acute or convalescent COVID-19. The CDR3 runs from the conserved cysteine through the conserved F or W. Fields, in order: J gene, V gene, D gene, clone size, CDR3 protein, CDR3 DNA. The D gene is left open where the match is weak. A clone size is listed for some rows: how often the clone was seen (once, few, many), or a class if it is expanded.

j_call: TRBJ2-3; v_call: TRBV7-2; d_call: TRBD2; clone_size: NA; cdr3_aa: CASSLELAGALRGDTQYF; cdr3_nt: TGTGCCAGCAGCTTAGAACTAGCGGGGGCCCTGCGCGGGGATACGCAGTATTTT
j_call: TRBJ1-1; v_call: TRBV7-2; d_call: NA; clone_size: NA; cdr3_aa: CASSSGEQRPALEAFF; cdr3_nt: TGTGCCAGCAGCTCGGGGGAACAGCGCCCAGCCCTTGAAGCTTTCTTT
j_call: TRBJ1-4; v_call: TRBV5-1; d_call: TRBD1; clone_size: NA; cdr3_aa: CASSLTGGQEKLFF; cdr3_nt: TGCGCCAGCAGCCTGACAGGGGGACAGGAAAAACTGTTTTTT
j_call: TRBJ1-4; v_call: TRBV7-2; d_call: NA; clone_size: NA; cdr3_aa: CASSLLAGVNEKLFF; cdr3_nt: TGTGCCAGCAGCTTATTAGCTGGAGTTAATGAAAAACTGTTTTTT
j_call: TRBJ1-2; v_call: TRBV14; d_call: TRBD1; clone_size: few; cdr3_aa: CASSQGWTGDVYGYTF; cdr3_nt: TGTGCCAGCAGCCAGGGGTGGACAGGGGATGTATATGGCTACACCTTC
j_call: TRBJ2-2; v_call: TRBV6-2/TRBV6-3; d_call: TRBD1; clone_size: NA; cdr3_aa: CASSYGSAAGGTGELFF; cdr3_nt: TGTGCCAGCAGTTACGGATCTGCGGCAGGGGGCACCGGGGAGCTGTTTTTT
j_call: TRBJ1-1; v_call: TRBV21-1; d_call: NA; clone_size: NA; cdr3_aa: CASSLIRRGWNTEAFF; cdr3_nt: TGTGCCAGCAGCCTGATAAGGCGGGGGTGGAACACTGAAGCTTTCTTT
j_call: TRBJ1-2; v_call: TRBV9; d_call: TRBD1; clone_size: NA; cdr3_aa: CASSVEPDRDYGYTF; cdr3_nt: TGTGCCAGCAGCGTAGAGCCGGACAGGGACTATGGCTACACCTTC
j_call: TRBJ1-6; v_call: TRBV6-5; d_call: NA; clone_size: NA; cdr3_aa: CASRTGSNSPLHF; cdr3_nt: TGTGCCAGCAGAACAGGGAGTAATTCACCCCTCCACTTT
j_call: TRBJ1-1; v_call: TRBV19; d_call: NA; clone_size: NA; cdr3_aa: CASSIGSGRGLNTEAFF; cdr3_nt: TGTGCCAGTAGTATTGGCTCAGGGAGGGGATTGAACACTGAAGCTTTCTTT
j_call: TRBJ1-3; v_call: TRBV6-1; d_call: NA; clone_size: NA; cdr3_aa: CASSDFPPGGGGGNTIYF; cdr3_nt: TGTGCCAGCAGTGATTTCCCACCGGGGGGGGGTGGTGGAAACACCATATATTTT
j_call: TRBJ1-1; v_call: TRBV7-9; d_call: NA; clone_size: NA; cdr3_aa: CASSLPPFNQNTEAFF; cdr3_nt: TGTGCCAGCAGCCTACCACCCTTCAATCAAAACACTGAAGCTTTCTTT
j_call: TRBJ2-7; v_call: TRBV20-1; d_call: NA; clone_size: once; cdr3_aa: CSAQGSLEQYF; cdr3_nt: TGCAGTGCTCAGGGGTCGCTCGAGCAGTACTTC
j_call: TRBJ1-2; v_call: TRBV19; d_call: NA; clone_size: NA; cdr3_aa: CASSIEAQGNGYTF; cdr3_nt: TGTGCCAGTAGTATAGAGGCACAGGGTAATGGCTACACCTTC
j_call: TRBJ2-7; v_call: TRBV19; d_call: TRBD1; clone_size: NA; cdr3_aa: CASSIAAGGASFAREQYF; cdr3_nt: TGTGCCAGTAGTATAGCTGCAGGGGGCGCGAGTTTTGCTCGCGAGCAGTACTTC
j_call: TRBJ2-7; v_call: TRBV12-3/TRBV12-4; d_call: TRBD2; clone_size: NA; cdr3_aa: CASSPSRGGQYF; cdr3_nt: TGTGCCAGCAGTCCGTCCCGGGGGGGGCAGTACTTC
j_call: TRBJ1-4; v_call: TRBV28; d_call: TRBD1; clone_size: NA; cdr3_aa: CASSGRQGRPTNEKLFF; cdr3_nt: TGTGCCAGCAGTGGGCGACAGGGGCGTCCAACTAATGAAAAACTGTTTTTT
j_call: TRBJ1-5; v_call: TRBV29-1; d_call: TRBD1; clone_size: NA; cdr3_aa: CSVEETGGNQPQHF; cdr3_nt: TGCAGCGTTGAGGAGACAGGGGGCAATCAGCCCCAGCATTTT
j_call: TRBJ2-5; v_call: TRBV27; d_call: TRBD2; clone_size: NA; cdr3_aa: CASRLAGGAETQYF; cdr3_nt: TGTGCCAGCAGACTAGCGGGGGGGGCAGAGACCCAGTACTTC
j_call: TRBJ2-7; v_call: TRBV7-2; d_call: NA; clone_size: NA; cdr3_aa: CASSLRRDSTYEQYF; cdr3_nt: TGTGCCAGCAGCTTGAGGAGGGACAGTACCTACGAGCAGTACTTC
j_call: TRBJ1-1; v_call: TRBV6-5; d_call: NA; clone_size: NA; cdr3_aa: CATLRDTEAFF; cdr3_nt: TGTGCCACCCTCAGGGACACTGAAGCTTTCTTT
j_call: TRBJ1-2; v_call: TRBV9; d_call: NA; clone_size: NA; cdr3_aa: CASSVAYGNYGYTF; cdr3_nt: TGTGCCAGCAGCGTAGCCTACGGGAACTATGGCTACACCTTC
j_call: TRBJ2-4; v_call: TRBV5-1; d_call: NA; clone_size: NA; cdr3_aa: CASSLGQQNIQYF; cdr3_nt: TGCGCCAGCAGCTTGGGACAGCAAAACATTCAGTACTTC
j_call: TRBJ1-5; v_call: TRBV28; d_call: TRBD1; clone_size: NA; cdr3_aa: CASILGQGASQPQHF; cdr3_nt: TGTGCCAGCATCCTCGGACAGGGGGCAAGTCAGCCCCAGCATTTT
j_call: TRBJ1-2; v_call: TRBV19; d_call: TRBD1; clone_size: NA; cdr3_aa: CASYGDRGNWGYTF; cdr3_nt: TGTGCCAGTTACGGGGACAGGGGTAATTGGGGCTACACCTTC
j_call: TRBJ2-2; v_call: TRBV5-1; d_call: NA; clone_size: NA; cdr3_aa: CASSFTANTGELFF; cdr3_nt: TGCGCCAGCAGCTTTACAGCGAACACCGGGGAGCTGTTTTTT
j_call: TRBJ2-7; v_call: TRBV6-2/TRBV6-3; d_call: TRBD2; clone_size: NA; cdr3_aa: CASSYLVSSGGIYEQYF; cdr3_nt: TGTGCCAGCAGTTACCTTGTGAGTAGCGGGGGGATTTACGAGCAGTACTTC
j_call: TRBJ2-5; v_call: TRBV27; d_call: TRBD1; clone_size: few; cdr3_aa: CASSVRGQETQYF; cdr3_nt: TGTGCCAGCAGTGTCAGGGGGCAAGAGACCCAGTACTTC
j_call: TRBJ2-3; v_call: TRBV7-8; d_call: NA; clone_size: NA; cdr3_aa: CASSSSYWVTSTDTQYF; cdr3_nt: TGTGCCAGCAGCTCATCTTATTGGGTGACTAGCACAGATACGCAGTATTTT
j_call: TRBJ1-5; v_call: TRBV29-1; d_call: NA; clone_size: NA; cdr3_aa: CSVGGGGQPQHF; cdr3_nt: TGCAGCGTTGGGGGAGGCGGACAGCCCCAGCATTTT
j_call: TRBJ1-4; v_call: TRBV4-2; d_call: NA; clone_size: once; cdr3_aa: CASSQGRGGDEKLFF; cdr3_nt: TGTGCCAGCAGCCAAGGACGGGGAGGGGATGAAAAACTGTTTTTT
j_call: TRBJ1-1; v_call: TRBV7-8; d_call: TRBD1; clone_size: NA; cdr3_aa: CASSLAPQGPNTEAFF; cdr3_nt: TGTGCCAGCAGCTTAGCCCCACAGGGGCCTAACACTGAAGCTTTCTTT
j_call: TRBJ1-2; v_call: TRBV6-5; d_call: NA; clone_size: NA; cdr3_aa: CASSEDSGRGYTF; cdr3_nt: TGTGCCAGCAGCGAGGATTCAGGGCGCGGCTACACCTTC
j_call: TRBJ2-1; v_call: TRBV11-3; d_call: TRBD1; clone_size: NA; cdr3_aa: CASSLGLRDRGREEQFF; cdr3_nt: TGTGCCAGCAGCTTAGGTCTAAGGGACAGGGGGCGAGAGGAGCAGTTCTTC
j_call: TRBJ2-7; v_call: TRBV5-1; d_call: TRBD2; clone_size: NA; cdr3_aa: CASSARLAGPYEQYF; cdr3_nt: TGCGCCAGCAGCGCGCGACTAGCGGGGCCCTACGAGCAGTACTTC
j_call: TRBJ1-1; v_call: TRBV6-2/TRBV6-3; d_call: TRBD1; clone_size: few; cdr3_aa: CASSSPGTGNTEAFF; cdr3_nt: TGTGCCAGCAGCAGTCCCGGGACAGGGAACACTGAAGCTTTCTTT
j_call: TRBJ1-1; v_call: TRBV5-4; d_call: NA; clone_size: few; cdr3_aa: CASSKDILTEAFF; cdr3_nt: TGTGCCAGCAGCAAGGACATACTCACTGAAGCTTTCTTT
j_call: TRBJ2-7; v_call: TRBV4-1; d_call: TRBD1; clone_size: NA; cdr3_aa: CASSPGQGVPYEQYF; cdr3_nt: TGCGCCAGCAGCCCCGGACAGGGGGTTCCCTACGAGCAGTACTTC
j_call: TRBJ2-4; v_call: TRBV30; d_call: TRBD2; clone_size: NA; cdr3_aa: CAWSTPPPSGLAKNIQYF; cdr3_nt: TGTGCCTGGAGTACGCCTCCCCCTAGCGGCTTAGCCAAAAACATTCAGTACTTC
j_call: TRBJ1-5; v_call: TRBV6-6; d_call: TRBD1; clone_size: NA; cdr3_aa: CASRDAPGQDTQPQHF; cdr3_nt: TGTGCCAGCAGGGACGCTCCGGGACAGGACACGCAGCCCCAGCATTTT
j_call: TRBJ2-5; v_call: TRBV7-3; d_call: NA; clone_size: NA; cdr3_aa: CASSQGWTSQETQYF; cdr3_nt: TGTGCCAGCAGTCAAGGTTGGACTTCTCAAGAGACCCAGTACTTC
j_call: TRBJ2-1; v_call: TRBV19; d_call: NA; clone_size: NA; cdr3_aa: CASSPLVAVSYNEQFF; cdr3_nt: TGTGCCAGTAGTCCCCTGGTAGCGGTCTCCTACAATGAGCAGTTCTTC